Listed here are 18 T cell receptor beta chains from one sample, sequenced in a study of tumor-infiltrating lymphocytes in primary liver carcinoma. Without any cell sorting, roughly 20-32 mg of bulk tissue yielded co-extracted RNA and DNA. TCR beta cDNA was reverse-transcribed from 400 to 500 ng of total RNA. The reaction used a constant-region primer and ProtoScript II reverse transcriptase. Slightly modified ARM-PCR with three nested multiplex PCR rounds yielded TCR beta libraries. It was with TRBV1-TRBV30 forward primers and a C-beta reverse primer that the first two PCR rounds were run, at around 10 cycles each. TCRdb itself ran the multiplex PCR reads through MiXCR, one entry per CDR3 protein. This sample yields roughly 80,000 distinct CDR3 sequences, of which roughly two thirds are seen a single time; less than 30% belongs to the top ten. Sequenced input: tumor-adjacent normal liver tissue. The source is a man in his forties with primary liver carcinoma and hepatitis B virus infection.

There are a few counts of this clonotype. The chain's CDR3 is CASSPPTGARSSYEQYF. CDR3 coding DNA: TGTGCCAGCAGTCCGCCGACAGGGGCCCGGAGCTCCTACGAGCAGTACTTC. The V call is TRBV6-6, the J call TRBJ2-7; TRBD1 agrees at 8 bases. The CDR3 is made up of 17 amino acids. Germline V gene data show CDR1 as MNHNY and CDR2 as SVGAGI (reference sequence). V trimming: 5 bases; J trimming: 0 bases; junction bases outside the gene matches: 12.

The chain is built from TRBV5-1 and TRBJ2-7; D possibly uses TRBD1 or TRBD2 (5 bases each). The CDR3 sequence is 16 residues long. V was clipped by 0 bases and J by 3 bases, with 16 bases between them. CDR1 and CDR2 from the germline V gene are SGHRS and YFSETQ. For the CDR3, the DNA is TGCGCCAGCAGCTTGGCCGGGACCCTGAATTACTACGAGCAGTACTTC. It encodes CASSLAGTLNYYEQYF. The variable domain in full, completed from reference TRBV5-1 and TRBJ2-7, reads KAGVTQTPRYLIKTRGQQVTLSCSPISGHRSVSWYQQTPGQGLQFLFEYFSETQRNKGNFPGRFSGRQFSNSRSEMNVSTLELGDSALYLCASSLAGTLNYYEQYFGPGTRLTVT.

This clonotype is a singleton in its sample. This could be a read error, since a much larger clone is one nucleotide away. The CDR3 reads CGSSSRLKGFFF. In nucleotides, the CDR3 is TGTGGCAGCAGTAGCCGTTTGAAGGGGTTTTTCTTC. V is TRBV28 and J is TRBJ2-1; D possibly corresponds to TRBD1 (5 bases). The CDR3 spans 12 residues. CDR1 MDHEN and CDR2 SYDVKM come from the germline V gene.

This rearrangement joins TRBV5-1 to TRBJ2-1, with TRBD2 identical over 7 bases. V gave up 0 bases and J gave up 10 bases; unmatched junction bases: 7. The CDR3 spans 14 residues. Germline-derived CDR1 and CDR2 are SGHRS and YFSETQ. The CDR3 bases are TGCGCCAGCAGCTTGGCGGGGGGATACATAGAGCAGTTCTTC. It codes for CASSLAGGYIEQFF.

Notes on this clonotype: A junction boundary mismatches the germline segment, possibly from a read error. J is TRBJ2-2 and V is TRBV4-2; 8 nucleotides match TRBD2. CDR3 size: 17 residues. The germline V gene encodes CDR1 LGHNA and CDR2 YNFKEQ. As DNA, the CDR3 is TGTGCCAGCAGCCAAGAGATAGCGGGGACGGGCACCGGGGAGCCGTTTTTT. Translating gives CASSQEIAGTGTGEPFF.

Worth noting for this clonotype: This clone may be a read error of a much larger clone one base away. The V and J genes are TRBV11-1 and TRBJ2-7, with D perhaps matching TRBD2 (6 bases). Germline lookup yields CDR1 SGHAT and CDR2 FQDESV (reference sequence). V lost 0 bases, J lost 4 bases, and 13 bases lay in between. The CDR3 totals 15 residues. For the CDR3, the DNA is TGTGCCAGCAGCTTAGCGGGATCGGGAGAATACGAGCAGTACTTC. It translates to CASSLAGSGEYEQYF.

The gene calls are TRBV19 and TRBJ2-3; D is uncertain. This CDR3 is 14 amino acids long. Trimming took off 6 bases at V and 4 bases at J, with 14 bases between the two ends. CDR1 and CDR2 (germline): LNHDA, SQIVND (reference sequence). CDR3 sequence reads: CASRRDARPDTQYF. The CDR3 nucleotides are TGTGCCAGTAGGAGAGATGCGCGCCCAGATACGCAGTATTTT.

This clonotype has more than one count but fewer than ten. This CDR3 is missing its conserved last phenylalanine or tryptophan, likely due to a read error. Because the CDR3's place on the DNA is in doubt, the DNA is left out and the CDR3 is given as listed by TCRdb. The CDR3 sequence: CASSQAASGVSYEQYL. The chain uses TRBV4-2 and TRBJ2-7; the table's D call, TRBD2, has no DNA check behind it. The length of the CDR3 is 16 amino acids, counting both ends. Germline V gene lookup returns CDR1 LGHNA and CDR2 YNFKEQ.

In regard to this clonotype: At one end the junction does not follow the germline gene, possibly because of a read error. V is TRBV12-3 or TRBV12-4 and J is TRBJ1-2, with D possibly TRBD1 on 5 matching bases. There are 14 residues in the CDR3. This chain's CDR3 is CTSSLGTTNYGYTF. DNA for the CDR3: TGTACCAGCAGTTTAGGGACGACTAACTATGGCTACACCTTC.

Remarks on this clonotype: Germline is not matched at one junction end, which may reflect a read error. The chain carries TRBV29-1 and TRBJ2-7, with no clear D. Germline V gene data show CDR1 as SQVTM and CDR2 as ANQGSEA. This CDR3 is 12 amino acids long. The DNA for the CDR3 is TGCAGTGTTGGGGTCAGCAACTACGAGCAGTACTTC. It codes for CSVGVSNYEQYF.

Note on this clonotype: One junction end disagrees with the germline gene, perhaps due to a read error. V and J are TRBV4-1 and TRBJ2-1; no clear D. The germline V gene has CDR1 MGHRA and CDR2 YSYEKL. The CDR3 has 15 amino acids. CDR3 sequence (DNA): TGCGCCAACAGCCCGCTAGGTAACAACAACAATGAGCGGTTCTTC. It encodes CANSPLGNNNNERFF.

Remarks on this clonotype: A much more abundant neighbour one base away suggests this may be a read error. The J gene is TRBJ2-7, the V gene TRBV28; 8 bases fit TRBD1. V dropped 8 bases and J dropped 8; count of bases not matched to a gene: 14. Per germline, CDR1 MDHEN and CDR2 SYDVKM. The CDR3 loop spans 14 amino acids. The CDR3 sequence: CASETRQGRYKQYF. In DNA form, the CDR3 reads TGTGCCAGCGAGACTCGACAGGGGCGTTACAAGCAGTACTTC.

This chain links TRBV28 with TRBJ1-1; no firm D call. Trimming removed 5 bases at V and 3 bases at J, with 10 bases between. Germline V CDR1 and CDR2: MDHEN, SYDVKM. This CDR3 contains 13 residues. CDR3 amino acids: CASSPRVDTEAFF. The CDR3 DNA sequence: TGTGCCAGCAGTCCTAGGGTGGACACTGAAGCTTTCTTT.

Comment on this clonotype: The junction departs from the called germline gene at one end, perhaps through a read error. The gene calls are TRBV5-4 and TRBJ2-7; 7 nucleotides align to TRBD2. CDR3 length: 14 residues. Germline CDR1 and CDR2: SGHNT and YYREEE (reference sequence). CDR3 amino acids: CANSWDYRPYGQYF. The CDR3 DNA reads as TGTGCCAACAGCTGGGACTACAGACCCTATGGGCAGTACTTC.

The sample holds a few counts of this clonotype. V is TRBV7-3 and J is TRBJ2-1; 8 bases match TRBD2. Losses at the gene ends were 5 bases for V and 8 bases for J; bases not matched to a gene: 8. CDR1 is SGHTA, CDR2 FQGTGA, per germline. The CDR3 covers 14 residues. DNA for the CDR3: TGTGCCAGCAGCAACGGACTAGCCAGAGATGAGCAGTTCTTC. Translated: CASSNGLARDEQFF.

About this clonotype itself: Its ends do not fully match the called genes, so a read error is possible. The chain recombines TRBV12-3 or TRBV12-4 with TRBJ2-5; 7 bases are shared with TRBD1. The CDR3 has 17 residues. The CDR3 nucleotides read TGTGCCAGCAGTCTGGGCAACCTAGGGACAGAGCAAGGGACCCAGTACTTC. Amino acid sequence: CASSLGNLGTEQGTQYF.

Concerning this clonotype: This may come from a read error, since a much larger clone is one base off. The chain is built from TRBV7-9 and TRBJ2-1, with D possibly called TRBD1 or TRBD2 (5 bases each). The CDR3 loop spans 13 amino acids. Looked up from germline, CDR1 is SEHNR and CDR2 is FQNEAQ (reference sequence). The CDR3 loop is CANSLTQGREQFF. CDR3 nucleotides: TGTGCCAACAGCTTAACTCAGGGACGGGAGCAGTTCTTC.

This clonotype has a count of ten or more. J is TRBJ2-2 and V is TRBV4-3, with TRBD2 identical over 10 bases. CDR1 and CDR2 (germline): LGHNA, YSLEER. There are 20 residues in the CDR3. Unmatched junction bases numbered 15, after V lost 2 bases and J lost 3 bases. The CDR3 DNA reads TGCGCCAGCAGCCAATATCTATTCGTCGGTCTAGCGGGAGACACCGGGGAGCTGTTTTTT. This gives the protein CASSQYLFVGLAGDTGELFF.